Each of the 26 T cell receptor beta chains below was sequenced from the same sample in a study of blood T cell repertoires in COVID-19. Only in-frame clones appear in the TCRdb table, and some are missing; sequencing was by immunoSEQ multiplex PCR. The sample yields about 270,000 clones, more than 75% seen once. Source material: PBMCs or T cells enriched from blood (not recorded which). The receptor set was obtained from a woman in her late teens or twenties who had recovered from COVID-19.

This chain connects TRBV15 to TRBJ1-5, with D maybe TRBD1 (5 bases). V shed 0 bases and J shed 2 bases, with 8 bases lying between them. The CDR3 length is 15 residues. Germline values: CDR1 LNHNV, CDR2 YYDKDF (reference sequence). The CDR3 sequence: CATSREDSRNQPQHF. The CDR3 DNA follows: TGTGCCACCAGCAGAGAAGACAGCCGCAATCAGCCCCAGCATTTT.

This rearrangement joins TRBV5-1 to TRBJ1-1; 7 nucleotides match TRBD1. CDR3 size: 14 residues. The germline V gene encodes CDR1 SGHRS and CDR2 YFSETQ. V was pared by 4 bases and J by 0 bases, with 3 bases of the junction left unmatched. The CDR3: CASSRDSLNTEAFF. CDR3 nucleotides: TGCGCCAGCAGCCGGGACAGCTTGAACACTGAAGCTTTCTTT.

The chain couples TRBV30 to TRBJ1-5; tentative D call: TRBD1 (5 bases). Germline CDR1 is GTSNPN and CDR2 is SVGIG (reference sequence). Trimming pared 4 bases from V and 0 bases from J, leaving 13 bases between. This CDR3 has 15 amino acids. CDR3 sequence (DNA): TGTGCCTGGACCGACAGACACCATAGCAATCAGCCCCAGCATTTT. This sequence encodes CAWTDRHHSNQPQHF.

CDR3 sequence reads: CASSLGSSVAPLHF. The CDR3 DNA follows: TGTGCCAGCAGCTTAGGATCAAGCGTGGCACCCCTCCACTTT. The genes are TRBV7-8 and TRBJ1-6; no definite D call. This CDR3 has 14 amino acids. CDR1 and CDR2 from the germline V gene are SGHVS and FQNEAQ. V was trimmed by 1 base and J by 11 bases, leaving 12 bases between them.

The V call is TRBV7-9, the J call TRBJ2-1; 10 bases map to TRBD1. From germline, CDR1 is SEHNR and CDR2 FQNEAQ (reference sequence). V lost 6 bases and J lost 2; bases outside the gene matches: 4. CDR3 size: 15 residues. The CDR3 loop reads CASRWGQGTYNEQFF. CDR3 sequence (DNA): TGTGCCAGCAGGTGGGGACAGGGGACCTACAATGAGCAGTTCTTC.

The rearrangement joins TRBV19 to TRBJ2-5; a possible D gene is TRBD1 (5 bases). V lost 5 bases, J lost 1 base, and 11 bases lay in between. The CDR3 has 14 residues. CDR1 is LNHDA and CDR2 is SQIVND in the germline V gene (reference sequence). The CDR3 DNA follows: TGTGCCAGTAGTTCCAGGGCCGCCCAAGAGACCCAGTACTTC. As protein: CASSSRAAQETQYF.

The chain combines TRBV6-5 with TRBJ1-5; maybe TRBD1 (6 bases). The CDR3 spans 14 residues. Per germline, CDR1 MNHEY and CDR2 SVGAGI. The ends were cut back, 7 bases at V and 0 bases at J, with 10 bases in the middle. As DNA, the CDR3 is TGTGCCAGCAATCGGGACACTAGCAATCAGCCCCAGCATTTT. Translated, it gives CASNRDTSNQPQHF.

This chain links TRBV7-9 with TRBJ1-3, with TRBD1 identical over 9 bases. This CDR3 is 15 amino acids long. With 5 bases clipped from V and 4 bases from J, the junction kept 6 bases outside the gene matches. Germline CDR1 and CDR2: SEHNR and FQNEAQ (reference sequence). The CDR3: CASSLRGTGGNTIYF. The CDR3 region has the DNA TGTGCCAGCAGCCTAAGGGGGACAGGGGGAAACACCATATATTTT.

V and J are TRBV4-3 and TRBJ1-5; 8 bases align to TRBD1. Germline lookup yields CDR1 LGHNA and CDR2 YSLEER. The CDR3 sequence is 18 residues long. J gave up 0 bases and V 0 bases, and 7 bases lay outside the gene matches. CDR3 region: CASSQEFGTGNSNQPQHF. CDR3 nucleotide sequence: TGCGCCAGCAGCCAAGAATTCGGGACAGGTAATAGCAATCAGCCCCAGCATTTT.

This chain uses TRBV12-3 or TRBV12-4 with TRBJ1-1; D is ambiguous. V was shortened by 7 bases and J by 0 bases, with 9 bases between the two germline ends. This CDR3 spans 13 amino acids. The CDR3 sequence is CASTERMNTEAFF. As DNA, the CDR3 is TGTGCCAGCACAGAGCGGATGAACACTGAAGCTTTCTTT.

The chain couples TRBV4-1 to TRBJ2-7, with D tentatively TRBD2 (7 bases). Germline V gene data show CDR1 as MGHRA and CDR2 as YSYEKL. V was pared by 2 bases and J by 2 bases, with 10 bases between. The length of the CDR3 is 14 residues. The DNA for the CDR3 is TGCGCCAGCAGCCAAAGGGAGGGGGCCTACGAGCAGTACTTC. Encoded protein: CASSQREGAYEQYF.

This chain links TRBV5-6 with TRBJ2-1, with D maybe TRBD1 (7 bases). V was cut by 1 base and J by 0 bases, with 17 bases left in between. CDR3 length equals 18 residues. In germline, CDR1 is SGHDT, CDR2 YYEEEE. CDR3 loop: CASSLQGGGPISYNEQFF. The CDR3 DNA sequence: TGTGCCAGCAGCTTGCAGGGGGGAGGCCCCATCTCCTACAATGAGCAGTTCTTC.

The chain couples TRBV7-3 to TRBJ2-1; maybe TRBD1 (6 bases). V was cut by 5 bases and J by 3 bases, with 11 bases left in between. The CDR3 length is 14 residues. Germline assignment: CDR1 SGHTA and CDR2 FQGTGA. The CDR3 loop is CASSRARGYNEQFF. CDR3 nucleotides: TGTGCCAGCAGCCGAGCCAGGGGCTACAATGAGCAGTTCTTC. The whole variable domain, filled in from reference TRBV7-3 and TRBJ2-1, reads GAGVSQTPSNKVTEKGKYVELRCDPISGHTALYWYRQSLGQGPEFLIYFQGTGAADDSGLPNDRFFAVRPEGSVSTLKIQRTERGDSAVYLCASSRARGYNEQFFGPGTRLTVL.

The V gene is TRBV28, the J gene TRBJ1-3; D not certain. This CDR3 has 14 amino acids. V was trimmed by 7 bases and J by 5 bases, leaving 15 bases between them. The germline CDR1 and CDR2 sequences are MDHEN and SYDVKM. Written as DNA, the CDR3 is TGTGCCAGCACCCCAGGCCCCGGAAGAAACACCATATATTTT. Protein product: CASTPGPGRNTIYF.

V usage is TRBV10-1 and J usage is TRBJ2-3; TRBD2 agrees at 9 bases. The V and J ends lost 0 bases and 2 bases, in that order; junction bases with no gene match: 9. CDR3 length equals 18 residues. Per the germline V gene, CDR1 is WNHNN and CDR2 is SYGVQD (reference sequence). The CDR3 sequence: CASSESAGGPIDTDTQYF. The CDR3 coding sequence is TGCGCCAGCAGTGAGTCGGCGGGAGGGCCGATTGACACAGATACGCAGTATTTT.

This chain connects TRBV6-5 to TRBJ1-5; D is possibly TRBD1 (6 bases). Trimming shortened V by 5 bases and J by 4 bases, and 12 bases separated the two germline ends. This CDR3 has 14 amino acids. Germline lookup yields CDR1 MNHEY and CDR2 SVGAGI. The CDR3 nucleotides are TGTGCCAGCAGTACGGACAGAGCTAATCAGCCCCAGCATTTT. Its translation: CASSTDRANQPQHF.

The chain recombines TRBV18 with TRBJ1-5; D ambiguous. V was pared by 3 bases and J by 4 bases, with 7 bases between. CDR1 is KGHSH and CDR2 is LQKENI in the germline V gene. The CDR3 length is 13 residues. The CDR3 is CASSPVLNQPQHF. The CDR3 coding sequence is TGTGCCAGCTCACCCGTTTTGAATCAGCCCCAGCATTTT.

The genes are TRBV2 and TRBJ1-6, with D perhaps TRBD1 (5 bases). V lost 7 bases and J 6 bases, leaving 10 bases between the germline ends. The CDR3 is 13 amino acids. CDR1 is SNHLY and CDR2 is FYNNEI in the germline V gene. This CDR3 is CASTGDPNSPLHF. In DNA, the CDR3 is TGTGCCAGCACGGGGGACCCTAATTCACCCCTCCACTTT.

The genes are TRBV6-2 or TRBV6-3 and TRBJ2-7, with D maybe TRBD1 (6 bases). The CDR3 runs to 16 residues. The germline V and J ends were trimmed by 5 bases and 1 base, with 18 bases remaining between them. Germline loops: CDR1 MNHEY, CDR2 SVGEGT. CDR3 sequence reads: CASSPLGSQGSYEQYF. DNA of the CDR3: TGTGCCAGCAGTCCCTTAGGCTCCCAGGGGTCCTACGAGCAGTACTTC.

The rearrangement joins TRBV12-5 to TRBJ2-7; 9 nucleotides agree with TRBD1. V lost 0 bases to trimming and J lost 0 bases; unmatched junction nucleotides: 9. CDR1 and CDR2 from the germline V gene are LGHNT and FRNRAP. This CDR3 has 18 amino acids. The CDR3 protein is CASGLVLPGQGNSYEQYF. The CDR3, as DNA: TGTGCTAGTGGTTTGGTATTACCGGGACAGGGCAACTCCTACGAGCAGTACTTC.

V and J are TRBV5-8 and TRBJ1-5; the D gene is possibly TRBD1 (6 bases). The CDR3 covers 17 residues. Germline CDR1 is SGHTS and CDR2 is YDEGEE. V was pared by 1 base and J by 5 bases, with 19 bases between. As DNA, the CDR3 is TGTGCCAGCAGCTTGAGTAGGGGGGGGATGGATTATCAGCCCCAGCATTTT. As protein: CASSLSRGGMDYQPQHF.

The V and J genes are TRBV28 and TRBJ2-7; 8 bases map to TRBD1. Germline V gene sequence: CDR1 MDHEN, CDR2 SYDVKM. The CDR3 spans 23 residues. The junction had 30 bases not matched to a gene; V was cut back by 2 bases and J by 3 bases. The CDR3 loop is CASSLPREIQGAGRYSQNYEQYF. CDR3 DNA: TGTGCCAGCAGTTTACCCCGTGAGATTCAGGGGGCTGGCCGGTACAGCCAGAACTACGAGCAGTACTTC.

The rearrangement links TRBV5-4 to TRBJ1-2, with unresolved D. The CDR3 extends over 15 amino acids. Trimming stripped 0 bases from V and 4 bases from J, with 13 bases between. Per germline, CDR1 SGHNT and CDR2 YYREEE (reference sequence). The DNA for the CDR3 is TGTGCCAGCAGCTTGGGCCCAGTCAGTACCTATGGCTACACCTTC. Translation gives CASSLGPVSTYGYTF.

The chain combines TRBV19 with TRBJ2-3; TRBD2 aligns across 9 bases. Germline trimming cut 5 bases from V and 6 bases from J; bases unmatched to any gene: 9. From germline, CDR1 is LNHDA and CDR2 SQIVND (reference sequence). This CDR3 spans 15 amino acids. Here the CDR3 reads CASSVTSGRRDTQYF. For the CDR3, the DNA is TGTGCCAGTAGTGTGACTAGCGGTCGGAGGGATACGCAGTATTTT.

This clone was observed at least ten times. The chain couples TRBV7-9 to TRBJ2-2; 14 nucleotides line up with TRBD2. Germline V gene data show CDR1 as SEHNR and CDR2 as FQNEAQ (reference sequence). This CDR3 contains 20 residues. V shed 7 bases, J shed 1 base, and the junction held 14 bases outside the gene matches. The chain's CDR3 is CASTSLLVGTSGRNTGELFF. The CDR3 nucleotides read TGTGCCAGCACCTCACTTCTTGTAGGGACTAGCGGGAGGAACACCGGGGAGCTGTTTTTT.

This rearrangement joins TRBV12-3 or TRBV12-4 to TRBJ2-1; D not resolved. This CDR3 region has 12 residues. Trimming pared 4 bases from V and 5 bases from J, leaving 6 bases between. CDR3 residues: CASSSTHNEQFF. CDR3 bases: TGTGCCAGCAGTTCCACTCACAATGAGCAGTTCTTC.